The table lists the clone carrying this T cell receptor (beta chain) with a count of one. Its antigen remains unidentified. The V gene end was trimmed by 0 bases and the J gene end by 0 bases; junction bases not matched to a gene: 3. The CDR3 consists of 16 residues. CDR1 and CDR2 from the germline V gene are SGDLS and YYNGEE. Tumor samples were obtained before definitive surgery or chemotherapy. TCRdb's copy holds only in-frame clones and misses some; the assay was immunoSEQ multiplex PCR. In the table there are thousands of clones, more than 85% of which are singletons. This specimen belongs to a study of high-grade serous ovarian cancer treatment subgroups. In the study overall: Mean per sample: about 14,000 reads, around 7,100 unique TCR beta rearrangements. Study-level findings and limits: Repertoire similarity ranged about 0.095 to 0.8 between tumors of one patient.

J is TRBJ2-3 and V is TRBV9, with 8 bases identical to TRBD2. This clonotype originated in a human donor with high-grade serous ovarian cancer. The sample comprised tumor tissue. CDR3 region: CASSVGVAGSTDTQYF. The CDR3 DNA follows: TGTGCCAGCAGCGTAGGTGTAGCGGGGAGCACAGATACGCAGTATTTT.